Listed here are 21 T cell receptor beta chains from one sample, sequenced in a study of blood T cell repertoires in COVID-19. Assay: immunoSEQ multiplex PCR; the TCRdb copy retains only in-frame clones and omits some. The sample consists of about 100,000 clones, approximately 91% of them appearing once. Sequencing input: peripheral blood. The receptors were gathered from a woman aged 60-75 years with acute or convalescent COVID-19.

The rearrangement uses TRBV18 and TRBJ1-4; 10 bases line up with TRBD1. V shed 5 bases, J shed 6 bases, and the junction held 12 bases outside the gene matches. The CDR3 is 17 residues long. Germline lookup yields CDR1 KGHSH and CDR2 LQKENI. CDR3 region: CASSLNFAGQGYEKLFF. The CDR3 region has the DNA TGTGCCAGCTCATTAAACTTCGCGGGACAGGGGTATGAAAAACTGTTTTTT.

CDR3 region: CASRRDRDLGELFF. The CDR3 DNA sequence: TGTGCCAGTAGACGGGACAGGGATTTAGGGGAGCTGTTTTTT. The rearrangement links TRBV19 to TRBJ2-2, with TRBD1 identical over 9 bases. The CDR3 consists of 14 residues. Losses at the gene ends were 6 bases for V and 8 bases for J; bases not matched to a gene: 7. The germline CDR1 and CDR2 sequences are LNHDA and SQIVND (reference sequence).

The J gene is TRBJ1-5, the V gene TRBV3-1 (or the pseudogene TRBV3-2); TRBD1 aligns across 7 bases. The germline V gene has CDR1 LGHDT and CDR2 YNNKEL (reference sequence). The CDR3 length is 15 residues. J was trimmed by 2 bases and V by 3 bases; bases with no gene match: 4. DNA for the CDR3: TGTGCCAGCAGCCAGACAGGGTTAGGCAATCAGCCCCAGCATTTT. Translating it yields CASSQTGLGNQPQHF.

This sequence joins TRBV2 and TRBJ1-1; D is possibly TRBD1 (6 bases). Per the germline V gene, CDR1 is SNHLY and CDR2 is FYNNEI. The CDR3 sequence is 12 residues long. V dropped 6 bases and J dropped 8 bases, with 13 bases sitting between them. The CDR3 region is CASRYLTGEAFF. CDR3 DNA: TGTGCCAGCAGGTACCTAACAGGGGAAGCTTTCTTT.

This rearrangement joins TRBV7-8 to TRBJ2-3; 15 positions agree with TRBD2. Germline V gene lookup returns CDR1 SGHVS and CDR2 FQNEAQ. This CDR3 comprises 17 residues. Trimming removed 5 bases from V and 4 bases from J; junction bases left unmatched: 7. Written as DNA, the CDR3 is TGTGCCAGCAGCCCATGGACTAGCGGGGGGGAGGCAGATACGCAGTATTTT. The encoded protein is CASSPWTSGGEADTQYF.

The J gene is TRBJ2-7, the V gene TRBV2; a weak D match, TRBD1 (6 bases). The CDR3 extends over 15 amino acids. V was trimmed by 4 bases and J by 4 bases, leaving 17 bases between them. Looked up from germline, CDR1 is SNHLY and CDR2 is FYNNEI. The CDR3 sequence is CASSANRVSTYEQYF. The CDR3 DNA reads TGTGCCAGCAGTGCAAACAGGGTCTCGACTTACGAGCAGTACTTC.

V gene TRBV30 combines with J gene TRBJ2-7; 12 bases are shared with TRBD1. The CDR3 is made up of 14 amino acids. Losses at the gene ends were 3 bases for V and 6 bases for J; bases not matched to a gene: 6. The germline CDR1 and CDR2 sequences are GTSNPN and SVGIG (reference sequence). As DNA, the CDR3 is TGTGCCTGGAGACCGGGGACAGGGGGCATCGAGCAGTACTTC. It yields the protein CAWRPGTGGIEQYF.

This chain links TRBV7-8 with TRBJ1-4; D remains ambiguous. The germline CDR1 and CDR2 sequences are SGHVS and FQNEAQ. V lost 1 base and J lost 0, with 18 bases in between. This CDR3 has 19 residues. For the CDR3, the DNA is TGTGCCAGCAGCTTAGATGCCAGCCGAGGCCTCCCAACTAATGAAAAACTGTTTTTT. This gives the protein CASSLDASRGLPTNEKLFF.

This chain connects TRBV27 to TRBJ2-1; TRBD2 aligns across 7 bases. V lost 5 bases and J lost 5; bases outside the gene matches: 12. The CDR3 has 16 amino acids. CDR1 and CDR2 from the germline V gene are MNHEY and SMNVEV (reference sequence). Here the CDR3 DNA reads TGTGCCAGCAGTCTTCGACTAGCCTCGCGGAACAATGAGCAGTTCTTC. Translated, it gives CASSLRLASRNNEQFF.

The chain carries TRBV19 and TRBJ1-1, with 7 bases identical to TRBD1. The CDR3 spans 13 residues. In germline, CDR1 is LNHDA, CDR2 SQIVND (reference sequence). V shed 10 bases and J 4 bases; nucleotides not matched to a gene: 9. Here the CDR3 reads CATRRDRITEAFF. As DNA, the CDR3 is TGTGCCACCCGGCGGGACAGAATCACTGAAGCTTTCTTT.

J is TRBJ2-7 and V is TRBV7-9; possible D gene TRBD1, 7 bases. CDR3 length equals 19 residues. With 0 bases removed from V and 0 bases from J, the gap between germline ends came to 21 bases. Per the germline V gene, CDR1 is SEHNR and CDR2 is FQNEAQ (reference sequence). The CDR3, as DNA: TGTGCCAGCAGCTTAGCGCCGCCGGGACTGACAGGGCACTCCTACGAGCAGTACTTC. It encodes CASSLAPPGLTGHSYEQYF.

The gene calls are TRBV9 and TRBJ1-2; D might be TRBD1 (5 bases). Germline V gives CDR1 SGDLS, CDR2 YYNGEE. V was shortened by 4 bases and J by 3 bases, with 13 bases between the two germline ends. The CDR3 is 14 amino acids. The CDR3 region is CASSPSGFYYGYTF. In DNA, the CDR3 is TGTGCCAGCAGCCCATCAGGGTTTTACTATGGCTACACCTTC.

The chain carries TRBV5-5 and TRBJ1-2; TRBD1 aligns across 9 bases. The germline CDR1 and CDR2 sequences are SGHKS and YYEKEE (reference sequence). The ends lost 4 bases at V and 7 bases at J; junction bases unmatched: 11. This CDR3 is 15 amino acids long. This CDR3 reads CASSLSGQGTGGYTF. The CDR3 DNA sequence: TGTGCCAGCAGCCTTTCGGGACAGGGTACTGGTGGCTACACCTTC.

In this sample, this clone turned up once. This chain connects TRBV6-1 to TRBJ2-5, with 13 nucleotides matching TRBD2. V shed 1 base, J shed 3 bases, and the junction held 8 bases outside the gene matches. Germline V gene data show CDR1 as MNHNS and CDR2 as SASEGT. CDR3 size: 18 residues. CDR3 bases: TGTGCCAGCAGTGAAGGAGGACTAGCGGGGGAGGGGAAAGAGACCCAGTACTTC. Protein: CASSEGGLAGEGKETQYF.

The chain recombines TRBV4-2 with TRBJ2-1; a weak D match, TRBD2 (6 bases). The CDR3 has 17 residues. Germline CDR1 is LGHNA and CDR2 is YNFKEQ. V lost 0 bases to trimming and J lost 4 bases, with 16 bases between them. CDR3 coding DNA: TGTGCCAGCAGCCAAGAATATGGGGGGAGTTGGTACAATGAGCAGTTCTTC. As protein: CASSQEYGGSWYNEQFF.

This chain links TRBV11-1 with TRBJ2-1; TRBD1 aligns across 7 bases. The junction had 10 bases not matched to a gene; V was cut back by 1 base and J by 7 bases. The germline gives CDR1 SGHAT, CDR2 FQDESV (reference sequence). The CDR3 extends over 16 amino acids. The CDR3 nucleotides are TGTGCCAGCAGCTTAGACCCGGGACAGTTGTATAATGAGCAGTTCTTC. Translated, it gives CASSLDPGQLYNEQFF.

The DNA for the CDR3 is TGTGCCAGCAGCCTACTTCGGGAGGGCTGCTCTAACTACGAGCAGTACTTC. It encodes CASSLLREGCSNYEQYF. The chain combines TRBV21-1 with TRBJ2-7; the listed D gene, TRBD2, was not tested against the DNA. TRBV21-1 is recorded as a pseudogene. CDR3 length: 17 residues.

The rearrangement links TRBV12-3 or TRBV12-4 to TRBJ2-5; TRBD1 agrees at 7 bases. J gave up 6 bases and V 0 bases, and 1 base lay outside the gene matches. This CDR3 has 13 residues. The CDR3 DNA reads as TGTGCCAGCAGTTTAGCACAGGGGCAGACCCAGTACTTC. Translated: CASSLAQGQTQYF.

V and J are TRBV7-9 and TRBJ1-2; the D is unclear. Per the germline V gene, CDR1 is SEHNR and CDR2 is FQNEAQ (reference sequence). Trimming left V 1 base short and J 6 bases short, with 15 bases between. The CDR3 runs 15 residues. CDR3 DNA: TGTGCCAGCAGCTTAGACGTCAGGCCCTCAGATGGCTACACCTTC. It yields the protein CASSLDVRPSDGYTF.

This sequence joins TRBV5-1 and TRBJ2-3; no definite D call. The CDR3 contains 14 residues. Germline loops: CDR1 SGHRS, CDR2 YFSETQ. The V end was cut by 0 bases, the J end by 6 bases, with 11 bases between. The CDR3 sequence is CASSLEVQADTQYF. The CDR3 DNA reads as TGCGCCAGCAGCTTGGAAGTGCAAGCGGATACGCAGTATTTT.

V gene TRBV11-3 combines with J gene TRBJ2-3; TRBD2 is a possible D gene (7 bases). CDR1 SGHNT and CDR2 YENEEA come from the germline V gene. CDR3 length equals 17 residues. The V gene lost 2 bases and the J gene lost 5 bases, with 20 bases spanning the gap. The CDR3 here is CASSLWGPAGIVDTQYF. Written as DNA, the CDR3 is TGTGCCAGCAGCTTATGGGGGCCAGCGGGAATCGTAGATACGCAGTATTTT.